Listed here is a single T cell receptor beta chain. Its antigen remains unidentified. This record comes from a study of cytomegalovirus exposure and HLA in healthy donors. Study-wide findings and caveats: Looking again later, the authors saw that most CMV-associated TCR beta chains seemed HLA-restricted. Cytomegalovirus-associated status was assigned to about 150 TCR beta chains.

The donors gave bone marrow, and they were healthy. PCR employed 60 Vbeta and 13 Jbeta primers. Profiling relied on immunoSEQ multiplex PCR, and the TCRdb table lists in-frame clones only, not all of them. This table has approximately 44,000 clones, approximately 80% appearing once. Germline CDR1 SGHTA, CDR2 FQGNSA. V lost 3 bases and J lost 3, with 11 bases in between. The CDR3 runs to 15 residues. The sequence derives from a man in his thirties or forties in good health and CMV-seronegative. The sequenced sample consisted of PBMCs. V usage is TRBV7-2 and J usage is TRBJ2-2; D might be TRBD1 (7 bases). This chain's CDR3 is CASSFARGDTGELFF. DNA for the CDR3: TGTGCCAGCAGCTTCGCCAGGGGGGACACCGGGGAGCTGTTTTTT.